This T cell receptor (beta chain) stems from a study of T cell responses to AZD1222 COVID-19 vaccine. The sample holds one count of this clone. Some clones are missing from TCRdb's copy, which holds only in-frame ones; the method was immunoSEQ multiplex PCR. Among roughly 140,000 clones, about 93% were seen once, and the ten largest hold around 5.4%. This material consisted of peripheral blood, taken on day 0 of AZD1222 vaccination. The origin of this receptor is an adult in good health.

The CDR3 loop is CASSPWRSGGEKNIQYF. CDR3 coding DNA: TGTGCCAGCAGCCCCTGGCGGAGCGGGGGGGAGAAAAACATTCAGTACTTC. This sequence joins TRBV13 and TRBJ2-4; 10 bases match TRBD2. With 5 bases clipped from V and 4 bases from J, the junction kept 11 bases outside the gene matches. This CDR3 contains 17 residues. The V gene's germline CDR1 is PRHDT and CDR2 FYEKMQ (reference sequence). The entire variable domain, with the rest obtained from reference TRBV13 and TRBJ2-4, is as follows: AAGVIQSPRHLIKEKRETATLKCYPIPRHDTVYWYQQGPGQDPQFLISFYEKMQSDKGSIPDRFSAQQFSDYHSELNMSSLELGDSALYFCASSPWRSGGEKNIQYFGAGTRLSVL.